This T cell receptor (beta chain) is from a study of early T cells in non-severe SARS-CoV-2 infection. Germline V gene data show CDR1 as SQVTM and CDR2 as ANQGSEA. Trimming pared 7 bases from V and 5 bases from J, leaving 16 bases between. The CDR3 is 13 residues long. In TCRdb, the 5' RACE reads were re-called with MiXCR into one record per CDR3 protein. The sample carries fewer than 65,000 distinct CDR3 sequences, roughly 9% recorded once. The rearrangement uses TRBV29-1 and TRBJ2-3; TRBD1 or TRBD2 may be the D gene (5 bases each). Material: whole blood, obtained at baseline. This sequence was found in an adult who was a healthcare worker with PCR-confirmed SARS-CoV-2 infection or an uninfected control (not recorded which). The CDR3 DNA reads as TGCAGCGCCGAGGGGTCACTTGGAGATACGCAGTATTTT. Its translation: CSAEGSLGDTQYF.